Presented here are 27 T cell receptor beta chains from one specimen sequenced in a study of T cell changes during pregnancy in multiple sclerosis. Generated by immunoSEQ multiplex PCR, the TCRdb table keeps only in-frame clones and is missing some. The data hold 80,000 to 100,000 clones, with 90% to 95% observed a single time. This material consisted of peripheral blood, taken after pregnancy. These receptor sequences come from a female donor in good health, enrolled as a control in a pregnancy study.

The V gene is TRBV29-1, the J gene TRBJ1-1; weak D call: TRBD1 (5 bases). Trimming removed 7 bases from V and 1 base from J, with 16 bases in between. Germline V CDR1 and CDR2: SQVTM, ANQGSEA. The length of the CDR3 is 14 residues. The CDR3 sequence: CSASDTGGNTEAFF. CDR3 bases: TGCAGCGCCAGCGACACGGGGGGGAACACTGAAGCTTTCTTT.

V is TRBV4-1 and J is TRBJ2-5; TRBD1 is a possible D gene (5 bases). CDR1 and CDR2 from the germline V gene are MGHRA and YSYEKL. Trimming shortened V by 0 bases and J by 5 bases, and 16 bases separated the two germline ends. This CDR3 contains 16 residues. The CDR3 coding sequence is TGCGCCAGCAGCCAAGATACCAGGGTCTTTGTGGAGACCCAGTACTTC. Protein sequence: CASSQDTRVFVETQYF.

This clone was found once. V and J are TRBV18 and TRBJ1-2; D perhaps matches TRBD1 (5 bases). Germline CDR1 and CDR2: KGHSH and LQKENI. The length of the CDR3 is 12 residues. V lost 6 bases to trimming and J lost 4 bases, with 9 bases between them. The CDR3: CASSLDSYGYTF. The CDR3 DNA sequence: TGTGCCAGCTCCCTAGACAGCTATGGCTACACCTTC.

The CDR3 region has the DNA TGTGCCAGCAGCTTAAGGGTAGCGGAAAAACTGTTTTTT. Its protein is CASSLRVAEKLFF. The chain links TRBV7-2 to TRBJ1-4; D call uncertain. V was cut by 2 bases and J by 8 bases, with 9 bases left in between. The CDR3 is made up of 13 amino acids. Germline V gene lookup returns CDR1 SGHTA and CDR2 FQGNSA. The variable domain in full, with the rest retrieved from reference TRBV7-2 and TRBJ1-4, is GAGVSQSPSNKVTEKGKDVELRCDPISGHTALYWYRQSLGQGLEFLIYFQGNSAPDKSGLPSDRFSAERTGGSVSTLTIQRTQQEDSAVYLCASSLRVAEKLFFGSGTQLSVL.

The V call is TRBV15, the J call TRBJ2-7, with D perhaps matching TRBD1 (9 bases). The CDR3 length is 15 residues. Trimming removed 5 bases from V and 3 bases from J, with 17 bases in between. Germline V gene sequence: CDR1 LNHNV, CDR2 YYDKDF (reference sequence). CDR3 sequence: CATSVGGDRDYEQYF. Written as DNA, the CDR3 is TGTGCCACCAGCGTCGGGGGGGACAGGGACTACGAGCAGTACTTC.

The gene calls are TRBV7-9 and TRBJ2-7, with 7 bases matching TRBD1. CDR1 is SEHNR and CDR2 is FQNEAQ in the germline V gene (reference sequence). V was pared by 1 base and J by 6 bases, with 6 bases of the junction left unmatched. CDR3 length: 14 amino acids. CDR3 loop: CASSLVRAGGEQYF. The CDR3 DNA reads as TGTGCCAGCAGCTTAGTACGGGCAGGGGGCGAGCAGTACTTC.

The rearrangement joins TRBV7-8 to TRBJ2-1; 10 bases map to TRBD2. After removal of 8 bases from V and 8 bases from J, the junction contained 9 bases not matched to a gene. The length of the CDR3 is 14 residues. Germline CDR1 is SGHVS and CDR2 is FQNEAQ. The CDR3 DNA is TGTGCCAGCGTTGCCGGGACTAGCGAATATGAGCAGTTCTTC. Protein sequence: CASVAGTSEYEQFF.

The rearrangement joins TRBV5-4 to TRBJ2-5; 7 bases are a match to TRBD2. CDR3 length: 16 residues. CDR1 is SGHNT and CDR2 is YYREEE in the germline V gene (reference sequence). V gave up 0 bases and J gave up 3 bases; unmatched junction bases: 8. For the CDR3, the DNA is TGTGCCAGCAGCTTGGCCGGACGGAGCGGGGAAGAGACCCAGTACTTC. Residues: CASSLAGRSGEETQYF.

The chain couples TRBV2 to TRBJ2-7; the match to TRBD2 covers 9 bases. The CDR3 runs 15 residues. Germline values: CDR1 SNHLY, CDR2 FYNNEI. The V and J ends lost 5 bases and 3 bases, in that order; junction bases with no gene match: 8. In DNA form, the CDR3 reads TGTGCCAGCAGTCCGAGGGCGGGGGGGATCTACGAGCAGTACTTC. Translated, it gives CASSPRAGGIYEQYF.

This clone has only one observation. V is TRBV29-1 and J is TRBJ1-6; 9 bases agree with TRBD1. The CDR3 contains 13 residues. The junction had 7 bases not matched to a gene; V was cut back by 6 bases and J by 10 bases. Germline CDR1 is SQVTM and CDR2 is ANQGSEA. Here the CDR3 DNA reads TGCAGCGTAAAGGGACAGGGCATCTCACCCCTCCACTTT. It specifies CSVKGQGISPLHF.

This sequence joins TRBV7-8 and TRBJ1-6; 8 nucleotides align to TRBD1. With 1 base clipped from V and 10 bases from J, the junction kept 9 bases outside the gene matches. The length of the CDR3 is 16 residues. In germline, CDR1 is SGHVS, CDR2 FQNEAQ. Here the CDR3 DNA reads TGTGCCAGCAGCTTAGAGAGACAGGGGATAGAATCACCCCTCCACTTT. Translated, it gives CASSLERQGIESPLHF.

The CDR3: CASSPKGWGRTDTQYF. CDR3 nucleotides: TGTGCCAGCAGTCCGAAAGGGTGGGGGCGCACAGATACGCAGTATTTT. This sequence joins TRBV5-5 and TRBJ2-3; tentative D call: TRBD1 (6 bases). The length of the CDR3 is 16 residues. Trimming pared 5 bases from V and 1 base from J, leaving 17 bases between. The germline CDR1 and CDR2 sequences are SGHKS and YYEKEE (reference sequence). Full variable domain (outside the CDR3, taken from reference TRBV5-5 and TRBJ2-3): DAGVTQSPTHLIKTRGQQVTLRCSPISGHKSVSWYQQVLGQGPQFIFQYYEKEERGRGNFPDRFSARQFPNYSSELNVNALLLGDSALYLCASSPKGWGRTDTQYFGPGTRLTVL.

The V call is TRBV7-2, the J call TRBJ1-3; D ambiguous. Germline values: CDR1 SGHTA, CDR2 FQGNSA. Trimming took 6 bases from V and 0 from J, leaving 9 bases between them. This CDR3 is 14 amino acids long. DNA for the CDR3: TGTGCCAGCAGACCAGGATTCTCTGGAAACACCATATATTTT. It is translated as CASRPGFSGNTIYF.

The chain couples TRBV5-1 to TRBJ2-2; 7 positions match TRBD1. J was trimmed by 1 base and V by 4 bases; bases with no gene match: 7. The CDR3 totals 16 residues. The germline CDR1 and CDR2 sequences are SGHRS and YFSETQ. In DNA form, the CDR3 reads TGCGCCAGCAGCCCGTGGACAGGCATGAACACCGGGGAGCTGTTTTTT. Amino acids: CASSPWTGMNTGELFF.

V gene TRBV9 combines with J gene TRBJ1-3, with no clear D. The CDR3 extends over 15 amino acids. V was clipped by 4 bases and J by 3 bases, with 14 bases between them. Germline values: CDR1 SGDLS, CDR2 YYNGEE. This chain's CDR3 is CASSPLGESGNTIYF. The CDR3 DNA reads TGTGCCAGCAGCCCCCTCGGGGAGAGTGGAAACACCATATATTTT. Full variable domain (missing parts from reference TRBV9 and TRBJ1-3): DSGVTQTPKHLITATGQRVTLRCSPRSGDLSVYWYQQSLDQGLQFLIQYYNGEERAKGNILERFSAQQFPDLHSELNLSSLELGDSALYFCASSPLGESGNTIYFGEGSWLTVV.

The gene calls are TRBV2 and TRBJ1-5; TRBD1 agrees at 7 bases. Per the germline V gene, CDR1 is SNHLY and CDR2 is FYNNEI. Losses at the gene ends were 3 bases for V and 7 bases for J; bases not matched to a gene: 3. The CDR3 spans 13 residues. CDR3 residues: CASSEVRGQPQHF. As DNA, the CDR3 is TGTGCCAGCAGTGAGGTCAGGGGGCAGCCCCAGCATTTT.

This rearrangement joins TRBV7-2 to TRBJ1-6, with D uncertain. CDR1 and CDR2 (germline): SGHTA, FQGNSA. V lost 2 bases and J lost 8, with 4 bases in between. The CDR3 runs 12 residues. DNA for the CDR3: TGTGCCAGCAGCTTAACGGATTCACCCCTCCACTTT. Amino acids: CASSLTDSPLHF.

A note on this clone: One end of the junction is discordant with germline, which a read error may explain. This chain uses TRBV7-7 with TRBJ2-3, with TRBD2 as a possible D gene (6 bases). This CDR3 is built from 16 residues. Germline loops: CDR1 SSHAT, CDR2 FNYEAQ (reference sequence). DNA of the CDR3: TGTGCTAGCAGCAAAGGGCGGGGAGGAGGAACAGATACGCAGTATTTT. As protein: CASSKGRGGGTDTQYF.

In its sample, this clone was seen once. The V gene is TRBV28, the J gene TRBJ1-2, with TRBD1 matching 7 bases. J was trimmed by 5 bases and V by 2 bases; bases with no gene match: 8. The CDR3 totals 15 residues. In germline, CDR1 is MDHEN, CDR2 SYDVKM. For the CDR3, the DNA is TGTGCCAGCAGTTTAGGGCTAGGGGGCGCGTATGGCTACACCTTC. It codes for CASSLGLGGAYGYTF.

This clone occurred once. CDR3 bases: TGTGCCAGCAGTTACTCGGGGGGAGCGACCTATGGCTACACCTTC. Translated: CASSYSGGATYGYTF. The chain uses TRBV6-5 and TRBJ1-2, with a tentative D call TRBD1 (5 bases). Trimming shortened V by 0 bases and J by 4 bases, and 12 bases separated the two germline ends. Per the germline V gene, CDR1 is MNHEY and CDR2 is SVGAGI. The length of the CDR3 is 15 residues.

The chain carries TRBV5-4 and TRBJ2-1; no definite D call. CDR3 size: 11 residues. CDR1 and CDR2 from the germline V gene are SGHNT and YYREEE (reference sequence). V was clipped by 1 base and J by 9 bases, with 5 bases between them. CDR3 amino acids: CASSLRSEQFF. The CDR3 DNA reads TGTGCCAGCAGCTTGCGTAGTGAGCAGTTCTTC. Full variable domain (missing parts from reference TRBV5-4 and TRBJ2-1): ETGVTQSPTHLIKTRGQQVTLRCSSQSGHNTVSWYQQALGQGPQFIFQYYREEENGRGNFPPRFSGLQFPNYSSELNVNALELDDSALYLCASSLRSEQFFGPGTRLTVL.

This sequence joins TRBV7-9 and TRBJ1-6; D unresolved. CDR3 length: 15 residues. Looked up from germline, CDR1 is SEHNR and CDR2 is FQNEAQ (reference sequence). V was trimmed by 5 bases and J by 2 bases, leaving 10 bases between them. The CDR3 region is CASSPNSPYNSPLHF. CDR3 DNA: TGTGCCAGCAGCCCAAACTCACCCTATAATTCACCCCTCCACTTT.

This chain connects TRBV5-6 to TRBJ2-2; a possible D gene is TRBD1 (5 bases). The CDR3 consists of 15 residues. Germline CDR1 and CDR2: SGHDT and YYEEEE. Between the trimmed V and J ends, which lost 2 bases and 3 bases, there was a span of 11 bases. CDR3: CASSFVGADTGELFF. In nucleotides, the CDR3 is TGTGCCAGCAGCTTTGTTGGGGCCGACACCGGGGAGCTGTTTTTT.

The chain combines TRBV6-5 with TRBJ1-1; D gene unclear. The germline V gene has CDR1 MNHEY and CDR2 SVGAGI. Trimming removed 5 bases from V and 4 bases from J, with 11 bases in between. The CDR3 totals 13 residues. CDR3 residues: CASSLTRLTEAFF. The CDR3 DNA follows: TGTGCCAGCAGTCTAACGAGGCTCACTGAAGCTTTCTTT.

This chain joins TRBV2 and TRBJ1-6; D is undetermined. The CDR3 has 15 amino acids. Germline values: CDR1 SNHLY, CDR2 FYNNEI. Trimming took off 6 bases at V and 0 bases at J, with 9 bases between the two ends. The CDR3 loop is CASRAPNSYNSPLHF. DNA of the CDR3: TGTGCCAGCAGGGCACCCAACTCCTATAATTCACCCCTCCACTTT.

The V gene is TRBV18, the J gene TRBJ2-2, with 9 bases that match TRBD1. The CDR3 has 16 residues. The junction had 6 bases not matched to a gene; V was cut back by 3 bases and J by 4 bases. Germline CDR1 and CDR2: KGHSH and LQKENI. CDR3 nucleotides: TGTGCCAGCTCACCGGGGACAGGGTCTTCCACCGGGGAGCTGTTTTTT. This encodes CASSPGTGSSTGELFF.

The chain has TRBV27 and TRBJ1-1; the D gene is possibly TRBD1 (6 bases). Germline assignment: CDR1 MNHEY and CDR2 SMNVEV (reference sequence). V lost 5 bases, J lost 4 bases, and 14 bases lay in between. CDR3 length: 14 amino acids. CDR3 sequence reads: CASSNTGIGTEAFF. As DNA, the CDR3 is TGTGCCAGCAGTAATACAGGGATCGGCACTGAAGCTTTCTTT.